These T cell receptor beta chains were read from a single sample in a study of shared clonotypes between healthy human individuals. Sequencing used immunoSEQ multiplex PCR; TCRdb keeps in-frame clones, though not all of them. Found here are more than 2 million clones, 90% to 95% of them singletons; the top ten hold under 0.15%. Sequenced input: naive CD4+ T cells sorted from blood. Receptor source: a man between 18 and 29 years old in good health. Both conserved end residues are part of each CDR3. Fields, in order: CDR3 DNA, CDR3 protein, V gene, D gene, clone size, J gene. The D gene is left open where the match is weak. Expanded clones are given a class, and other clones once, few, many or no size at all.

TGTGCCAGCAGTTACGATTTGGGCAGCGCCTATGGCTACACCTTC	CASSYDLGSAYGYTF	TRBV6-5	NA	few	TRBJ1-2
TGCGCCAGCAGCCACCAGCGGGGAGCACTCAATGAGCAGTTCTTC	CASSHQRGALNEQFF	TRBV4-1	TRBD2	NA	TRBJ2-1
TGCAGCGTTGCCCTAGCCACAGATACGCAGTATTTT	CSVALATDTQYF	TRBV29-1	NA	NA	TRBJ2-3
TGTGCCAGCAGCTCTGGGGCCAACGTCCTGACTTTC	CASSSGANVLTF	TRBV13	NA	NA	TRBJ2-6
TGTGCCAGCGGTAATGAAAAACTGTTTTTT	CASGNEKLFF	TRBV19	NA	NA	TRBJ1-4
TGTGCCAGCAGCCCCCCCCCGGGCGGGGGGGAACTGTTTTTT	CASSPPPGGGELFF	TRBV5-4	NA	NA	TRBJ1-4
TGTGCCAGCATATGGGGGGCGAACACTGAAGCTTTCTTT	CASIWGANTEAFF	TRBV2	NA	NA	TRBJ1-1
TGTGCCAGCAGCCCGCGGGGGGACAATTCTGGAAACACCATATATTTT	CASSPRGDNSGNTIYF	TRBV9	NA	NA	TRBJ1-3
TGTGCCAGCAGTTACTCACGGGGAGATACGCAGTATTTT	CASSYSRGDTQYF	TRBV6-6	NA	NA	TRBJ2-3
TGTGCCAGCAGCTTAACAGGCGGCCGGAGCTCTGGAAACACCATATATTTT	CASSLTGGRSSGNTIYF	TRBV7-3	NA	NA	TRBJ1-3
TGTGCCAGCAGCTTAGGTAGGGAGGACCGAGAAGAATTC	CASSLGREDREEF	TRBV5-4	NA	NA	TRBJ1-2
TGTGCCAGCACGGACAGGGCCGGGTACGAGCAGTACTTC	CASTDRAGYEQYF	TRBV11-2	TRBD1	NA	TRBJ2-7
TGTGCCAGCAGTGGGGCATCAGAGACCCAGTACTTC	CASSGASETQYF	TRBV2	NA	NA	TRBJ2-5
TGCGCCAGCAGCCAAGATAGCAGGGCTGGGGCCAACGTCCTGACTTTC	CASSQDSRAGANVLTF	TRBV4-1	NA	NA	TRBJ2-6
TGTGCCAGCAGTGAGGGGGACAGGGACAATCAGCCCCAGCATTTT	CASSEGDRDNQPQHF	TRBV25-1	TRBD1	NA	TRBJ1-5
TGTGCCAGCAGCTTAGGGGGGGCACAGGGGTACTATGGCTACACCTTC	CASSLGGAQGYYGYTF	TRBV7-9	TRBD1	NA	TRBJ1-2
TGTGCCTACAGGGTTAGGAACTATGGCTACACCTTC	CAYRVRNYGYTF	TRBV30	NA	NA	TRBJ1-2
TGTGCCAGCAGTTACCCGGGGAGCGGAAGAATAGAGACCCAGTACTTC	CASSYPGSGRIETQYF	TRBV6-5	NA	NA	TRBJ2-5
TGTGCCAGCAGCTACCGGGACGGGGCGTTCGAGCAGTACTTC	CASSYRDGAFEQYF	TRBV7-8	NA	NA	TRBJ2-7
TGCGCCAGCAGCAGGAGGGCAGATACGCAGTATTTT	CASSRRADTQYF	TRBV5-1	NA	NA	TRBJ2-3
TGTGCCAGCAGCTTCGGCGGGGGGTCGGCAGATACGCAGTATTTT	CASSFGGGSADTQYF	TRBV7-9	TRBD2	NA	TRBJ2-3
TGTGCCAGCTCACCACCGAACCAGGCCAGAGGGGATGAGCAGTTCTTC	CASSPPNQARGDEQFF	TRBV18	NA	NA	TRBJ2-1
TGTGCCAGCAGCGTTCTGGCCGGCAAAAGGGGCACTGAGCAGTTCTTC	CASSVLAGKRGTEQFF	TRBV9	NA	NA	TRBJ2-1
TGTGCCAGCAGTCGGACTAGCGGGAGGGCCGAGGAGCAGTTCTTC	CASSRTSGRAEEQFF	TRBV6-5	TRBD2	NA	TRBJ2-1
TGTGCCTGGAGTGAGCTGGCTGGGGCCAACGTCCTGACTTTC	CAWSELAGANVLTF	TRBV30	NA	NA	TRBJ2-6
TGTGCCAGCAGCGCCGGGAGCACAGATACGCAGTATTTT	CASSAGSTDTQYF	TRBV9	NA	NA	TRBJ2-3
TGTGCCAGCAGCTTAGGGACAGGGGATAGTAGTGGCTACACCTTC	CASSLGTGDSSGYTF	TRBV7-2	TRBD1	NA	TRBJ1-2
TGTGCCTGGAGTGTAGCAGGGAACACCGGGGAGCTGTTTTTT	CAWSVAGNTGELFF	TRBV30	NA	NA	TRBJ2-2
TGTGCCGGGACAGGGCAAAACTATGGCTACACCTTC	CAGTGQNYGYTF	TRBV30	TRBD1	NA	TRBJ1-2
TGTGCCAGCAGTGACGAGGGGGTCCACGAGCAGTACTTC	CASSDEGVHEQYF	TRBV2	NA	NA	TRBJ2-7
TGTGCCAGCTCCAGCCAAGGTTCCTATGGCTACACCTTC	CASSSQGSYGYTF	TRBV6-4	NA	once	TRBJ1-2
TGTGCCAGCAGCCTCTTTGAAAGGGCTTCTTCACCCCTCCACTTT	CASSLFERASSPLHF	TRBV11-2	NA	NA	TRBJ1-6